This T cell receptor (beta chain) originates from a study of cytomegalovirus exposure and HLA in healthy donors (TCRdb year 2017). In terms of the full investigation: According to a later analysis, one platform produced both the 120 validation repertoires and the approximately 600 repertoires of the first cohort. The study aimed to test whether cataloging public T cell receptors could reveal signatures of past pathogen exposure. Besides the first cohort of approximately 670 subjects, a separate validation cohort made up of 120 different subjects was used. The study combined high-throughput TCR immunosequencing, statistical association of individual TCRs with disease status, and machine learning to predict cytomegalovirus infection status.

On this clone itself: The target of this receptor is not known. There are no base qualities to consult, and no much larger clone falls within one base.

V loses 5 bases of germline sequence and J loses 2 bases, and the interval between the two ends is 16 bases. The CDR3 runs 15 amino acids, cysteine and phenylalanine included. Only the CDR3 part of the read is kept: 45 bases, read in frame from the first base. CDR1 MNHEY and CDR2 SMNVEV are derived from the germline V gene (reference sequence). Donors formed part of the validation cohort, which comprised about 130 subjects and was distinct from the first cohort of several hundred subjects. Library preparation was by the immunoSEQ multiplex PCR assay. As for the original processing: A statistical classification framework was built to diagnose cytomegalovirus status from the catalog of TCR beta chain sequences. As stored in TCRdb, this immuneACCESS dataset retains in-frame rearrangements with V and J assigned. A fraction of the clones does not appear; measured against another copy, unresolved V genes explain less than half of the discrepancy, and the remainder lacks a known reason. V and J calls and clone size are those listed in that table; D and trimming were worked out from the DNA. Counted in this sample were 55,000 to 70,000 clones; about 89% of them appeared once. The ten most abundant clones make up just over 3% of the sample.

Results and caveats for the whole study, not just this receptor: A later analysis had no HLA typing for the validation cohort, so co-occurrence there was scored across all 110 or so repertoires. A later analysis found that TCRs clustered in the first cohort also tended to co-occur in the 120 validation repertoires, with approximately 95% of cluster scores above 0. According to the authors, the approach could potentially be generalized to other disease states and immunological phenotypes. Three of the identified cytomegalovirus-associated TCR beta chains were confirmed in vitro to be specific for cytomegalovirus antigens. Most TCR sequences were observed very rarely across donors, whereas some public TCRs were present in many individuals. A total of 164 TCR beta chains were listed by the study as associated with cytomegalovirus. The classifier was reported to diagnose cytomegalovirus status with high specificity and sensitivity in both the original cohort and the validation cohort.

The source of this sequence is a man younger than 30 in good health and CMV-seronegative. Sample: PBMCs. The sequence links TRBV27 to TRBJ2-7, with the D gene uncertain. The DNA sequence reads TGTGCCAGCAGTCCTTACGGTGTGAACGCCTACGAGCAGTACTTC. It is translated as CASSPYGVNAYEQYF.